This TCR beta chain comes out of a study of cytomegalovirus exposure and HLA in healthy donors. Study in general: HLA-typed donors contributed some 77 million unique TCRs, which were held in an early data release. Study-wide results and limits: For most TCR sequences rarity was the rule, although some public TCRs occurred in many donors. Later, an analysis showed that TCR beta chains associated with HLA were more clonally expanded than others that were equally common. In vitro testing confirmed a few CMV-associated chains as specific for CMV antigens.

This clone has a single count. Its cognate antigen is unknown. Primers: 60 Vbeta forward and 13 Jbeta reverse. Measured with immunoSEQ multiplex PCR; TCRdb has only the in-frame clones, and not every one. The repertoire holds roughly 100,000 clones, with under 80% as singletons. The CDR3 is 14 amino acids. Germline values: CDR1 MDHEN, CDR2 SYDVKM. V lost 2 bases to trimming and J lost 8 bases; unmatched junction nucleotides: 6. The sample was PBMCs. The chain links TRBV28 to TRBJ1-2, with 9 bases matching TRBD1. The receptor's source is a man aged 35 to 55 in good health and CMV-seropositive. DNA for the CDR3: TGTGCCAGCAGTTTAGGGGACAGGGCAGGCGGCTACACCTTC. Its protein is CASSLGDRAGGYTF.